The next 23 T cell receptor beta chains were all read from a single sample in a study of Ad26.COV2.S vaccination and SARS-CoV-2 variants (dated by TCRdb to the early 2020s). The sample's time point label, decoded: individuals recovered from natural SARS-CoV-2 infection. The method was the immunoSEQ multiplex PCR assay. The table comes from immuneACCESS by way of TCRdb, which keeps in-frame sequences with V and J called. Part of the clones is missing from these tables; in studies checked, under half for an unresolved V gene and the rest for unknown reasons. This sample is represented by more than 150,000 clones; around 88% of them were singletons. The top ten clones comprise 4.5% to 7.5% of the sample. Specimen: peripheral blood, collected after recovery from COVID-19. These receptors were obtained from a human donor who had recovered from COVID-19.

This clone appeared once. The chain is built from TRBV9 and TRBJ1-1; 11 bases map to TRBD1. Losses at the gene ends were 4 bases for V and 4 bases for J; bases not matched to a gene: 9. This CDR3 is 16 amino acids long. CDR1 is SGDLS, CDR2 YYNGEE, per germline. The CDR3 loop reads CASSPSGDRGVTEAFF. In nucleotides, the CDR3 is TGTGCCAGCAGCCCATCCGGGGACAGGGGGGTCACTGAAGCTTTCTTT.

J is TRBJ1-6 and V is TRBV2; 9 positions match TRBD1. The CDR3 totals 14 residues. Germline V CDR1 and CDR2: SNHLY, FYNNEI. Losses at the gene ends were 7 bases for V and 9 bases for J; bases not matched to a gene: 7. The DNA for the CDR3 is TGTGCCAGCAAGGAAGGGACAGGGCGTTCACCCCTCCACTTT. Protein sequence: CASKEGTGRSPLHF.

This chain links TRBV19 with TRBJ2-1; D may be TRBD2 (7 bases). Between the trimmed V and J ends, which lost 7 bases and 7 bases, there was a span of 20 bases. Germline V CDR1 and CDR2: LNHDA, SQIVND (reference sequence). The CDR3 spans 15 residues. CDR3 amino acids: CASTNAAGARNEQFF. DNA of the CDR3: TGTGCCAGTACCAACGCCGCGGGGGCGCGGAATGAGCAGTTCTTC.

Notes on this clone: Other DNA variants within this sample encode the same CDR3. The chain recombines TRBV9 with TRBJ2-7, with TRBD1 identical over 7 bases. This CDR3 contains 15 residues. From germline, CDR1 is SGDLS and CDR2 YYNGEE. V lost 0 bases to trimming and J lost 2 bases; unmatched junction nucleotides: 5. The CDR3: CASSVGDSGTYEQYF. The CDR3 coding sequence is TGTGCCAGCAGCGTAGGGGACAGCGGAACCTACGAGCAGTACTTC.

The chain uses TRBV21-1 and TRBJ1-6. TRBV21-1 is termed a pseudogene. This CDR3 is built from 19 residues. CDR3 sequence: CASSKELEAGRGGNSPLHF. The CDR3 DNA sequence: TGTGCCAGCAGCAAAGAGTTGGAGGCAGGCCGGGGGGGTAATTCACCCCTCCACTTT.

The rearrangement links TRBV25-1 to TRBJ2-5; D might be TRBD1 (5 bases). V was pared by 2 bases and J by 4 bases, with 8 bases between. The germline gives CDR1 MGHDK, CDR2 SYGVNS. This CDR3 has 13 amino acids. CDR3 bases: TGTGCCAGCAGTGAAGCAGGGTCAGAGACCCAGTACTTC. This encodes CASSEAGSETQYF.

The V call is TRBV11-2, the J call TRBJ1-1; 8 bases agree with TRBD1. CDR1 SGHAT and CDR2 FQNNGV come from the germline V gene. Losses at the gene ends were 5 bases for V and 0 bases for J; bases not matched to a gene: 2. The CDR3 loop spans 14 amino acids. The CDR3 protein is CASSPDRVNTEAFF. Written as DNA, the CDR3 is TGTGCCAGCAGCCCGGACAGGGTGAACACTGAAGCTTTCTTT.

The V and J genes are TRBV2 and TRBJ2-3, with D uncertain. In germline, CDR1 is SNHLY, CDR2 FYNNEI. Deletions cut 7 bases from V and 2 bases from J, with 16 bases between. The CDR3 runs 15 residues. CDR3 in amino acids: CASTTLEDHTDTQYF. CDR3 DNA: TGTGCCAGCACAACCCTAGAAGATCACACAGATACGCAGTATTTT.

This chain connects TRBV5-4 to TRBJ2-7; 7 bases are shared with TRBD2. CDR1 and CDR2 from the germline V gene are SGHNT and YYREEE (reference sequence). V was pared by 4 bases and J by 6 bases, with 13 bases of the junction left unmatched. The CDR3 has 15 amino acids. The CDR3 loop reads CASSHHEGRGFEQYF. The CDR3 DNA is TGTGCCAGCAGCCACCATGAGGGGCGGGGGTTCGAGCAGTACTTC.

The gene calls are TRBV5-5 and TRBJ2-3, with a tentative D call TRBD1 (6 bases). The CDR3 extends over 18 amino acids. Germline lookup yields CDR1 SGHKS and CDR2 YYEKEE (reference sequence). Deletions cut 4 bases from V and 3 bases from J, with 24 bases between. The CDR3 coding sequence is TGTGCCAGCAGCCAAGGGACACCAACCTACCTCGTAACAGATACGCAGTATTTT. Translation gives CASSQGTPTYLVTDTQYF.

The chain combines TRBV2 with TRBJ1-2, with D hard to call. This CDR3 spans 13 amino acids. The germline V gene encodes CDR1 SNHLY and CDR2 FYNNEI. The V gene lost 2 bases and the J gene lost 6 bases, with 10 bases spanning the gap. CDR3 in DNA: TGTGCCAGCAGTGAATGCCCCGGGGATGGCTACACCTTC. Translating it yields CASSECPGDGYTF.

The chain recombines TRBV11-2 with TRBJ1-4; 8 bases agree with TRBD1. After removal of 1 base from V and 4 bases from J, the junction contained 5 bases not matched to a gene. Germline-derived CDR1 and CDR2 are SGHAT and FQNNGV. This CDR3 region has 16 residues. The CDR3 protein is CASSLGGQGYNEKLFF. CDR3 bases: TGTGCCAGCAGCTTAGGAGGACAGGGATATAATGAAAAACTGTTTTTT.

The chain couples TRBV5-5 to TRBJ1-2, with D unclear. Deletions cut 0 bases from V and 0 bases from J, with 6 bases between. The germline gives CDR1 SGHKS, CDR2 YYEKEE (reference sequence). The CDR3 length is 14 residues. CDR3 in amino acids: CASSLADPNYGYTF. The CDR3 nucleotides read TGTGCCAGCAGCTTGGCGGATCCTAACTATGGCTACACCTTC.

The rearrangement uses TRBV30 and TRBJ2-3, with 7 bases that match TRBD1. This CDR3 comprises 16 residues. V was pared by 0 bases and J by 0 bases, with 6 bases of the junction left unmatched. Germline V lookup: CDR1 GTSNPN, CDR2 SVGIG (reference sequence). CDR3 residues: CAWSVRGPRSTDTQYF. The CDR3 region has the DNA TGTGCCTGGAGTGTAAGGGGGCCACGGAGCACAGATACGCAGTATTTT. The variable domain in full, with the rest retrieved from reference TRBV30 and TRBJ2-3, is SQTIHQWPATLVQPVGSPLSLECTVEGTSNPNLYWYRQAAGRGLQLLFYSVGIGQISSEVPQNLSASRPQDRQFILSSKKLLLSDSGFYLCAWSVRGPRSTDTQYFGPGTRLTVL.

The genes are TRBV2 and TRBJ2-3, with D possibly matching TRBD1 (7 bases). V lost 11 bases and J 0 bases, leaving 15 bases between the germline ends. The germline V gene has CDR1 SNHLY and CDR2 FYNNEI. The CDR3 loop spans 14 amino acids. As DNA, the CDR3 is TGTGCCGGGAGGACAGGTCCTAGCACAGATACGCAGTATTTT. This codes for CAGRTGPSTDTQYF.

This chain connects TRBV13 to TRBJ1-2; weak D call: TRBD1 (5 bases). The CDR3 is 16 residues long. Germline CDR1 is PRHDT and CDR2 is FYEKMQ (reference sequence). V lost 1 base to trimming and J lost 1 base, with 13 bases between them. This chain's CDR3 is CASSLEDQGVNYGYTF. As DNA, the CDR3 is TGTGCCAGCAGCTTAGAGGACCAGGGAGTTAACTATGGCTACACCTTC.

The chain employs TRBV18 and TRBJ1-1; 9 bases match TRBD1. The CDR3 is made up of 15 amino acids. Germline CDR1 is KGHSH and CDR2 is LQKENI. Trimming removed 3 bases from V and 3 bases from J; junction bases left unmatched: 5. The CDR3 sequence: CASSPKTGGYTEAFF. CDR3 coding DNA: TGTGCCAGCTCACCGAAGACAGGGGGTTACACTGAAGCTTTCTTT. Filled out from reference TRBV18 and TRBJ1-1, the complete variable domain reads NAGVMQNPRHLVRRRGQEARLRCSPMKGHSHVYWYRQLPEEGLKFMVYLQKENIIDESGMPKERFSAEFPKEGPSILRIQQVVRGDSAAYFCASSPKTGGYTEAFFGQGTRLTVV.

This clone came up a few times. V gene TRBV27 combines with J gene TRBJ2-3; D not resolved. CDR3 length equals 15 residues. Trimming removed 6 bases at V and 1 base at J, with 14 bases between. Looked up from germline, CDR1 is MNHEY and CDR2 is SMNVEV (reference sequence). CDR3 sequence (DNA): TGTGCCAGCAGCCTCCTAGGAATCGGCACAGATACGCAGTATTTT. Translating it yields CASSLLGIGTDTQYF.

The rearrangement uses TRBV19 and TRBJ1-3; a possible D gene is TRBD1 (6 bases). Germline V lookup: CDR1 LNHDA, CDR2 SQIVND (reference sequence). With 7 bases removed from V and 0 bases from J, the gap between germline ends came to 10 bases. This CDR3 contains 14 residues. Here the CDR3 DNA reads TGTGCCAGTAACAGGGCAAGCTCTGGAAACACCATATATTTT. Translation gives CASNRASSGNTIYF. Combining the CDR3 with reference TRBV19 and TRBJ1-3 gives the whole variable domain DGGITQSPKYLFRKEGQNVTLSCEQNLNHDAMYWYRQDPGQGLRLIYYSQIVNDFQKGDIAEGYSVSREKKESFPLTVTSAQKNPTAFYLCASNRASSGNTIYFGEGSWLTVV.

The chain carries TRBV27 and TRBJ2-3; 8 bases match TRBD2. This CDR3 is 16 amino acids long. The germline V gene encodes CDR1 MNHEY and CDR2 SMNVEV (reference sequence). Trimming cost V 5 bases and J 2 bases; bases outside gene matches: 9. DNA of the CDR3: TGTGCCAGCAGTCCCCAGCGGGGGCCGAACACAGATACGCAGTATTTT. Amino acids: CASSPQRGPNTDTQYF.

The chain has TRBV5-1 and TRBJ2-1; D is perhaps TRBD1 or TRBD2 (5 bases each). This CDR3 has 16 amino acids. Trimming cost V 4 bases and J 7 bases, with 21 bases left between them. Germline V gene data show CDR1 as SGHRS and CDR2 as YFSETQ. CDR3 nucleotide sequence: TGCGCCAGCAGCCCTCTCCCGGGACGGGGTTTGAATGAGCAGTTCTTC. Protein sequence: CASSPLPGRGLNEQFF.

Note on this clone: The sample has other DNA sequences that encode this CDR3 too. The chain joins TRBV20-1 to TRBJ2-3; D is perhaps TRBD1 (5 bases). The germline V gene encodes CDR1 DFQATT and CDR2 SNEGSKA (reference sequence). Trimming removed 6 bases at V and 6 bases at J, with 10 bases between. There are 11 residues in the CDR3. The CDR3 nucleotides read TGCAGTGCGCCCTCAGGGGATACGCAGTATTTT. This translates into CSAPSGDTQYF.

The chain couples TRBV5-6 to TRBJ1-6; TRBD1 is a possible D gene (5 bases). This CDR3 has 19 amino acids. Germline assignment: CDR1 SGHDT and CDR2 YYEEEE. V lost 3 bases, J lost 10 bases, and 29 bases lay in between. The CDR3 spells CASSSSWYPTLAGESPLHF. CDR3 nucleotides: TGTGCCAGCAGCTCCTCCTGGTACCCTACACTGGCGGGGGAGTCACCCCTCCACTTT.